A single T cell receptor beta chain is shown here with its context. The data are from a study of blood T cell repertoires in COVID-19. On the study more broadly: Specimens from acute and convalescent COVID-19 originated in the United States, Italy and Spain. PBMCs, B-cell-depleted T cells, or T cells provided the cDNA or gDNA that made up the material.

How the authors handled the data: Amplification with reference gene primers provided the estimates of nucleated cell counts. Assay used: immunoSEQ multiplex PCR; TCRdb lists only in-frame clones, some missing. V and J calls and clone size are given by that table; D and trimming were obtained from the DNA. The sample lists a few hundred thousand clones; around nine tenths were seen once. Germline-derived CDR1 and CDR2 are DFQATT and SNEGSKA (reference sequence). Trimming took 5 bases from V and 2 from J, leaving 7 bases between them. This CDR3 has 11 amino acids. The clonotype comes from a man between 60 and 70 years old with acute or convalescent COVID-19. The specimen was peripheral blood. The chain employs TRBV20-1 and TRBJ2-7; D unresolved. For the CDR3, the DNA is TGCAGTGCTGGCACGCCCTACGAGCAGTACTTC. The encoded protein is CSAGTPYEQYF.